The 14 T cell receptor beta chains given below trace back to one sample, sequenced in a study of glioma-infiltrating T cells. Amplification of TCR alpha and beta CDR3 regions from RNA used iRepertoire nested multiplex PCR. TCRdb processed the multiplex PCR reads anew with MiXCR; each CDR3 protein has one entry. The table has approximately 93,000 distinct CDR3 sequences, around 40% seen once. Sequenced input: glioma tissue, nonneoplastic brain tissue, or PBMCs (not recorded which). These receptors were obtained from a human donor with low-grade glioma or glioblastoma, undergoing nonglioma brain surgery, or in good health (not recorded which).

This clonotype has a single count. V gene TRBV19 combines with J gene TRBJ2-2; 7 bases map to TRBD2. The germline gives CDR1 LNHDA, CDR2 SQIVND (reference sequence). Trimming cost V 0 bases and J 2 bases; bases outside gene matches: 3. CDR3 length: 16 residues. The CDR3 is CASSIEAGENTGELFF. CDR3 nucleotides: TGTGCCAGTAGTATAGAGGCGGGAGAAAACACCGGGGAGCTGTTTTTT.

Ten or more counts support this clonotype. The chain recombines TRBV29-1 with TRBJ1-2; maybe TRBD1 (6 bases). CDR3 length: 14 residues. Trimming took 4 bases from V and 0 from J, leaving 12 bases between them. The germline V gene encodes CDR1 SQVTM and CDR2 ANQGSEA. The CDR3 loop is CSVGKTGANYGYTF. CDR3 sequence (DNA): TGCAGCGTTGGAAAGACAGGAGCTAACTATGGCTACACCTTC.

In its sample, this clonotype was seen many times. This chain uses TRBV2 with TRBJ2-2; D is ambiguous. This CDR3 comprises 14 residues. Germline CDR1 reads SNHLY; CDR2 reads FYNNEI. V gave up 2 bases and J gave up 6 bases, with 10 bases separating them. The CDR3 reads CASSELSPPGELFF. The CDR3 DNA follows: TGTGCCAGCAGTGAATTATCACCTCCCGGGGAGCTGTTTTTT.

In this sample, this clonotype turned up a few times. The chain combines TRBV29-1 with TRBJ2-1; weak D call: TRBD2 (5 bases). V was pared by 3 bases and J by 10 bases, with 10 bases between. Germline assignment: CDR1 SQVTM and CDR2 ANQGSEA. The CDR3 is made up of 11 amino acids. The CDR3 reads CSVDTGLEQFF. The CDR3 DNA sequence: TGCAGCGTTGATACGGGGTTAGAGCAGTTCTTC.

Worth noting for this clonotype: At one of its ends the junction is not consistent with the germline gene, which may arise from a read error. This chain links TRBV11-2 with TRBJ2-4; 8 positions agree with TRBD2. The germline gives CDR1 SGHAT, CDR2 FQNNGV. This CDR3 spans 17 amino acids. The CDR3 reads CTSSFRGGVRGKNIQYF. The CDR3 DNA sequence: TGTACCAGCAGCTTTCGGGGGGGAGTACGGGGCAAAAACATTCAGTACTTC.

The sample holds many counts of this clonotype. The chain combines TRBV6-2 or TRBV6-3 with TRBJ2-1; 9 bases match TRBD2. CDR1 and CDR2 from the germline V gene are MNHEY and SVGEGT. CDR3 length: 15 amino acids. V lost 5 bases, J lost 4 bases, and 6 bases stayed unmatched. CDR3 nucleotides: TGTGCCAGCAGTGCCCCTAGCGGGATATACAATGAGCAGTTCTTC. Residues: CASSAPSGIYNEQFF.

This clonotype was detected once. This chain's CDR3 is CAIKRGAGQGHEQYF. CDR3 nucleotides: TGTGCCATCAAGAGGGGGGCAGGACAGGGCCACGAGCAGTACTTC. J is TRBJ2-7 and V is TRBV10-3; 8 bases map to TRBD1. Germline CDR1 and CDR2: ENHRY and SYGVKD. V was clipped by 7 bases and J by 5 bases; unmatched bases: 13. CDR3 length equals 15 residues.

Regarding this clonotype: A much larger clone is a single base away; this may be a read error. Since the CDR3 does not end with the conserved phenylalanine or tryptophan, this likely comes from a read error. This CDR3 is CASSQDMGDTQYY. In DNA form, the CDR3 reads TGCGCCAGCAGCCAAGATATGGGAGATACGCAGTATTAT. This chain joins TRBV4-1 and TRBJ2-3; D is ambiguous. The CDR3 is 13 amino acids. V dropped 0 bases and J dropped 5 bases, with 6 bases sitting between them. Germline CDR1 MGHRA, CDR2 YSYEKL.

This sequence joins TRBV11-3 and TRBJ1-1, with a possible D match to TRBD1 (6 bases). This CDR3 is 15 amino acids long. Trimming left V 3 bases short and J 0 bases short, with 11 bases between. Germline loops: CDR1 SGHNT, CDR2 YENEEA. CDR3 loop: CASSFGGLMNTEAFF. Here the CDR3 DNA reads TGTGCCAGCAGCTTTGGGGGGCTAATGAACACTGAAGCTTTCTTT.

J is TRBJ2-5 and V is TRBV6-9; 11 bases match TRBD2. CDR1 MNHGY and CDR2 SVAAGI come from the germline V gene. CDR3 length: 15 residues. V dropped 4 bases and J dropped 5; count of bases not matched to a gene: 6. The CDR3 protein is CASSFASGGWETQYF. CDR3 bases: TGTGCCAGCAGTTTCGCTAGCGGGGGGTGGGAGACCCAGTACTTC.

This clonotype came up many times. The chain employs TRBV27 and TRBJ2-1; either TRBD1 or TRBD2 may fit D (5 bases each). The CDR3 covers 14 residues. Germline-derived CDR1 and CDR2 are MNHEY and SMNVEV (reference sequence). V was shortened by 2 bases and J by 2 bases, with 7 bases between the two germline ends. The CDR3 is CASSLGGTYNEQFF. CDR3 nucleotide sequence: TGTGCCAGCAGTTTAGGGGGTACCTACAATGAGCAGTTCTTC.

With regard to this clonotype: A junction end diverges from the germline sequence, so it may reflect a read error. The rearrangement uses TRBV20-1 and TRBJ2-3; the match to TRBD2 covers 10 bases. The CDR3 covers 17 residues. The germline V gene has CDR1 DFQATT and CDR2 SNEGSKA (reference sequence). CDR3 amino acids: CSAGDTLAGAPTDTQYF. CDR3 sequence (DNA): TGCAGTGCTGGAGATACCCTAGCGGGAGCACCCACAGATACGCAGTATTTT.

V usage is TRBV15 and J usage is TRBJ2-3; 9 positions match TRBD2. With 10 bases clipped from V and 0 bases from J, the junction kept 5 bases outside the gene matches. Germline V gene data show CDR1 as LNHNV and CDR2 as YYDKDF (reference sequence). The CDR3 spans 14 residues. The CDR3 spells CAITSGLSTDTQYF. In DNA form, the CDR3 reads TGTGCCATCACTAGCGGGCTAAGCACAGATACGCAGTATTTT.

Concerning this clonotype itself: One junction end does not reproduce the germline sequence, and a read error may be involved. The chain carries TRBV15 and TRBJ2-2; 10 bases agree with TRBD1. CDR1 is LNHNV, CDR2 YYDKDF, per germline (reference sequence). The CDR3 runs 16 residues. CDR3 in amino acids: CPTSRDRGPVAGELFF. The CDR3 region has the DNA TGTCCCACCAGCAGAGACAGGGGGCCGGTCGCCGGGGAGCTGTTTTTT.